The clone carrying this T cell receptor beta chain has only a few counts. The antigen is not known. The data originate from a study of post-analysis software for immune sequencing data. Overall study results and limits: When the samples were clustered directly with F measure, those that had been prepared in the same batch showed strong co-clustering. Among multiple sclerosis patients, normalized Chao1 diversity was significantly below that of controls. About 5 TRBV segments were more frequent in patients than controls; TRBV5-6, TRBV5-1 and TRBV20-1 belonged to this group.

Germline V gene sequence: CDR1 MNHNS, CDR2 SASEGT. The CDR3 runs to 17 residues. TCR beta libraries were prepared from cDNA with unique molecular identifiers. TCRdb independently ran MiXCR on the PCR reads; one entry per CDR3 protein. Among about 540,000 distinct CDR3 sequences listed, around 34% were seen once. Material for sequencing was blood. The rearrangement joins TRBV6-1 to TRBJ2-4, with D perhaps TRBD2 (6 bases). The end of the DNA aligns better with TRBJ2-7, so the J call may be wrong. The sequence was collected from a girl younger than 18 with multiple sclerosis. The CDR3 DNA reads TGTGCCAGCAGTGAAAGGGGTGGAGGGGCGCGTGGATACGAGCAGTACTTC. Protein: CASSERGGGARGYEQYF.